The text below deals with one T cell receptor (beta chain). Its antigen is unidentified. This record comes from a study of T cells in Graves' hyperthyroidism and ophthalmopathy. Uncontrolled infection, other autoimmune disease, pregnancy or lactation led to exclusion. On the basis of clinical symptoms, serum thyroxine and TRAb, thyroid ultrasound and orbital computed tomography, diagnoses were made. Out of roughly 9.1 ml of fresh peripheral blood came the PBMCs. Per germline, CDR1 MGHRA and CDR2 YSYEKL. Trimming stripped 2 bases from V and 3 bases from J, with 11 bases between. This CDR3 has 15 amino acids. The source material, RNA transcripts, was used to amplify TCR beta CDR3 regions. TCR CDR3 underwent first-round RT-PCR with the HTBI primer set. MiXCR was run by TCRdb on the multiplex PCR reads, yielding one entry per CDR3 protein. The table lists approximately 400,000 distinct CDR3 sequences, over 15% of them singletons.

Whole-study results and caveats: Peripheral blood also featured most of the thyroid clonotypes expanded above 0.001.

This chain joins TRBV4-1 and TRBJ1-3, with a possible D match to TRBD1 (5 bases). This TCR was recovered from a young woman with Graves' hyperthyroidism. The sequenced sample consisted of blood. The CDR3 nucleotides are TGCGCCAGCAGCCAATTCGGGACCTTTGGAAACACCATATATTTT. It is translated as CASSQFGTFGNTIYF.